The 6 T cell receptor beta chains below come from one sample, sequenced in a study of T-cell reconstitution after alpha-beta-depleted transplantation in children. Construction of the TCRbeta library involved unique molecular identifiers. In TCRdb, the PCR reads were re-called with MiXCR into one record per CDR3 protein. The data contain 550,000 to 600,000 distinct CDR3 sequences, around 23% of them seen just once; the ten biggest clones take up 12% to 15%. Sequencing was performed on PBMCs, mostly from graft donor cells, taken 360 days after TCRalphabeta/CD19-depleted stem cell transplant. The source is a boy under two years old who had a stem cell transplant for acute myeloid leukemia, so the T cells may come from the graft donor.

This clonotype was observed many times. The chain is built from TRBV28 and TRBJ1-4; TRBD1 is a possible D gene (5 bases). The CDR3 consists of 12 residues. In germline, CDR1 is MDHEN, CDR2 SYDVKM. V was trimmed by 9 bases and J by 8 bases, leaving 13 bases between them. The CDR3 bases are TGTGCCAGTCGAAGGGGACGGGAAAAACTGTTTTTT. Amino acid sequence: CASRRGREKLFF. Combining the CDR3 with reference TRBV28 and TRBJ1-4 gives the whole variable domain DVKVTQSSRYLVKRTGEKVFLECVQDMDHENMFWYRQDPGLGLRLIYFSYDVKMKEKGDIPEGYSVSREKKERFSLILESASTNQTSMYLCASRRGREKLFFGSGTQLSVL.

This clonotype was found a few times. This chain joins TRBV6-5 and TRBJ2-7; 9 nucleotides agree with TRBD1. V shed 2 bases and J 2 bases; nucleotides not matched to a gene: 10. This CDR3 is built from 17 residues. The germline gives CDR1 MNHEY, CDR2 SVGAGI. The DNA of the CDR3 is TGTGCCAGCAGTTACAACCCTCCGGGACAGGGTACCTACGAGCAGTACTTC. Its protein is CASSYNPPGQGTYEQYF.

This clonotype was seen at least ten times. The chain is built from TRBV5-1 and TRBJ2-1; 8 bases align to TRBD2. Losses at the gene ends were 2 bases for V and 7 bases for J; bases not matched to a gene: 14. The CDR3 contains 17 residues. Germline V lookup: CDR1 SGHRS, CDR2 YFSETQ. CDR3 sequence reads: CASSLPLTGGRLNEQFF. CDR3 in DNA: TGCGCCAGCAGCTTACCCCTGACGGGGGGGCGGTTAAATGAGCAGTTCTTC.

The chain has TRBV27 and TRBJ2-7, with D tentatively TRBD2 (5 bases). V lost 5 bases and J lost 0, with 17 bases in between. The CDR3 contains 16 residues. Per the germline V gene, CDR1 is MNHEY and CDR2 is SMNVEV (reference sequence). As DNA, the CDR3 is TGTGCCAGCAGTCTCCTGACGGGGTGGGGCTCCTACGAGCAGTACTTC. Translation gives CASSLLTGWGSYEQYF.

This clonotype appeared a few times. The rearrangement links TRBV10-3 to TRBJ1-1; perhaps TRBD1 as D (6 bases). CDR3 size: 13 residues. Germline V gene sequence: CDR1 ENHRY, CDR2 SYGVKD. The V end lost 3 bases, the J end lost 2 bases, and 7 bases lay between the germline ends. CDR3 region: CAISDRGNTEAFF. For the CDR3, the DNA is TGTGCCATCAGTGACAGGGGCAACACTGAAGCTTTCTTT.

The rearrangement links TRBV13 to TRBJ2-3; D assignment may be TRBD1 or TRBD2 (6 bases each). The CDR3 extends over 17 amino acids. From germline, CDR1 is PRHDT and CDR2 FYEKMQ (reference sequence). V gave up 3 bases and J gave up 0 bases, with 16 bases separating them. The CDR3, as DNA: TGTGCCAGCAGCTTCCCAGGTAGGGGGACTAGCACAGATACGCAGTATTTT. Translation: CASSFPGRGTSTDTQYF.